This T cell receptor (beta chain) derives from a study of T-cell memory formation after mild COVID-19. From the 5' RACE reads, TCRdb called clonotypes with MiXCR, one entry per CDR3 protein. The profile shows 200,000 to 250,000 distinct CDR3 sequences, 8% to 9.5% of them singletons. Germline CDR1 reads SGHRS; CDR2 reads YFSETQ. Trimming pared 4 bases from V and 4 bases from J, leaving 17 bases between. This CDR3 has 15 residues. The chain employs TRBV5-1 and TRBJ2-5; perhaps TRBD1 as D (6 bases). This TCR came from a man aged 18 to 29 who had mild COVID-19 (a few samples of this study predate the infection). Cell type and time point are not known. Sequenced: PBMCs or a T cell subset sorted from them (not recorded which). CDR3 loop: CASSPGPGQRETQYF. The CDR3 DNA sequence: TGCGCCAGCAGCCCGGGACCGGGACAACGAGAGACCCAGTACTTC.